Following are 18 T cell receptor beta chains from one sample sequenced in a study of beta chain features in type 1 diabetes listed by TCRdb under 2018. The library was produced with the immunoSEQ multiplex PCR assay. The entire isolated RNA was reverse transcribed using the High Capacity cDNA Reverse Transcription Kit, and thus expressed TCRB transcripts were sequenced. TCRdb obtained this table from immuneACCESS and retained in-frame rearrangements with V and J assigned. These tables miss some clones; where compared with another copy, unresolved V genes account for less than half of the shortfall, and the remainder is unexplained. Present in this sample are about 350,000 clones, roughly a fifth of which were seen just once. Around 0.04% of the sample is held by the ten biggest clonotypes. Sequenced input: naive CD4+ T cells from blood. The sample's cell subset or site label, in plain terms: true naive CD4+ T cells. The source of these receptors is a woman between 18 and 29 years old in good health.

J is TRBJ2-5 and V is TRBV7-8, with 13 bases identical to TRBD2. Per germline, CDR1 SGHVS and CDR2 FQNEAQ. The CDR3 totals 16 residues. After removal of 6 bases from V and 7 bases from J, the junction contained 11 bases not matched to a gene. CDR3 in amino acids: CASRAGLAGADRTQYF. CDR3 DNA sequence: TGTGCCAGCAGGGCTGGACTAGCGGGGGCGGATAGGACCCAGTACTTC.

V gene TRBV7-3 combines with J gene TRBJ2-3; D is ambiguous. Trimming removed 3 bases from V and 2 bases from J, with 6 bases in between. Germline assignment: CDR1 SGHTA and CDR2 FQGTGA. This CDR3 comprises 13 residues. CDR3 residues: CASSFGFTDTQYF. The DNA of the CDR3 is TGTGCCAGCAGCTTTGGCTTCACAGATACGCAGTATTTT.

This chain connects TRBV5-1 to TRBJ1-1, with D possibly matching TRBD1 (5 bases). CDR3 length: 15 amino acids. The V and J ends lost 3 bases and 0 bases respectively, with 12 bases between them. The V gene's germline CDR1 is SGHRS and CDR2 YFSETQ. Written as DNA, the CDR3 is TGCGCCAGCAGCTCAGTAGACAGTTTGAACACTGAAGCTTTCTTT. This encodes CASSSVDSLNTEAFF.

This clone was observed a handful of times. This sequence joins TRBV25-1 and TRBJ2-5, with 9 bases identical to TRBD2. The J segment lost 5 bases and the V segment lost 8 bases, leaving 12 bases of the junction unmatched. CDR3 length: 15 amino acids. Germline CDR1 is MGHDK and CDR2 is SYGVNS. For the CDR3, the DNA is TGTGCCAGCTCCAGATCTAGCGGGGCATGGGAGACCCAGTACTTC. Its protein product is CASSRSSGAWETQYF.

The chain combines TRBV9 with TRBJ2-5; D may be TRBD2 (5 bases). CDR3 length equals 14 residues. The V gene's germline CDR1 is SGDLS and CDR2 YYNGEE. The V gene lost 4 bases and the J gene lost 5 bases, with 15 bases spanning the gap. The CDR3 reads CASSPGLVKETQYF. The CDR3 DNA reads TGTGCCAGCAGCCCCGGACTTGTTAAGGAGACCCAGTACTTC.

The chain joins TRBV29-1 to TRBJ2-7, with a tentative D call TRBD2 (5 bases). Germline CDR1 and CDR2: SQVTM and ANQGSEA. V was clipped by 3 bases and J by 3 bases, with 9 bases between them. The CDR3 extends over 12 amino acids. This CDR3 reads CSVEDLLYEQYF. CDR3 in DNA: TGCAGCGTTGAGGACTTGCTCTACGAGCAGTACTTC.

The chain has TRBV7-9 and TRBJ2-5; 7 bases are a match to TRBD2. After removal of 5 bases from V and 5 bases from J, the junction contained 5 bases not matched to a gene. The length of the CDR3 is 13 residues. The germline V gene encodes CDR1 SEHNR and CDR2 FQNEAQ (reference sequence). The CDR3 DNA reads TGTGCCAGCAGCACAGGACTAGTGGAGACCCAGTACTTC. It translates to CASSTGLVETQYF.

There are a few counts of this clone. This sequence joins TRBV4-2 and TRBJ1-5, with 7 positions matching TRBD1. V lost 4 bases and J lost 9; bases outside the gene matches: 12. CDR3 length: 15 amino acids. The germline CDR1 and CDR2 sequences are LGHNA and YNFKEQ. CDR3 in amino acids: CASSPGGTEGRPQHF. CDR3 sequence (DNA): TGTGCCAGCAGCCCCGGAGGGACAGAAGGACGGCCCCAGCATTTT.

V and J are TRBV7-6 and TRBJ2-5; 10 nucleotides match TRBD2. The trim removed 2 bases at V and 5 bases at J, leaving 8 bases unmatched. Germline CDR1 and CDR2: SGHVS and FNYEAQ. The CDR3 runs to 16 residues. CDR3 nucleotide sequence: TGTGCCAGCAGCTTACTAGCGGGGGCGACCAAGGAGACCCAGTACTTC. It codes for CASSLLAGATKETQYF.

This clone was counted once. The sample has other DNA sequences that encode this CDR3 too. The chain has TRBV7-9 and TRBJ2-3, with no clear D. This CDR3 is 11 amino acids long. Trimming took off 5 bases at V and 6 bases at J, with 6 bases between the two ends. Germline CDR1 SEHNR, CDR2 FQNEAQ (reference sequence). The CDR3 DNA reads as TGTGCCAGCAGCCTGCGGGATACGCAGTATTTT. This gives the protein CASSLRDTQYF.

The V call is TRBV30, the J call TRBJ2-1, with a weak D call TRBD2 (5 bases). This CDR3 contains 14 residues. V lost 0 bases, J lost 8 bases, and 14 bases lay in between. From germline, CDR1 is GTSNPN and CDR2 SVGIG (reference sequence). The CDR3 sequence is CAWSVWPAGDEQFF. CDR3 coding DNA: TGTGCCTGGAGTGTCTGGCCGGCCGGGGATGAGCAGTTCTTC.

This clone was seen a few times. This chain uses TRBV30 with TRBJ2-1, with 15 bases aligning to TRBD2. Losses at the gene ends were 5 bases for V and 9 bases for J; bases not matched to a gene: 2. CDR3 size: 13 residues. Germline loops: CDR1 GTSNPN, CDR2 SVGIG (reference sequence). CDR3 sequence: CAWGLAGGGEQFF. CDR3 nucleotide sequence: TGTGCCTGGGGACTAGCGGGAGGGGGTGAGCAGTTCTTC.

This clone has just a few counts. The chain combines TRBV7-8 with TRBJ2-1, with D possibly TRBD2 on 6 matching bases. From germline, CDR1 is SGHVS and CDR2 FQNEAQ. The germline V and J ends were trimmed by 5 bases and 6 bases, with 14 bases remaining between them. This CDR3 is built from 14 residues. The CDR3 coding sequence is TGTGCCAGCAGCCGACTAGGGTCAGGCAATGAGCAGTTCTTC. Translating it yields CASSRLGSGNEQFF.

The chain recombines TRBV9 with TRBJ1-2, with TRBD1 matching over 11 bases. Germline V CDR1 and CDR2: SGDLS, YYNGEE. CDR3 length: 14 residues. Trimming cost V 0 bases and J 8 bases; bases outside gene matches: 3. The CDR3 nucleotides read TGTGCCAGCAGCGTAGGGCGGACAGGGGGCGGCTACACCTTC. Residues: CASSVGRTGGGYTF.

This clone was observed a handful of times. The chain carries TRBV30 and TRBJ2-1; TRBD2 aligns across 7 bases. The CDR3 has 15 residues. Looked up from germline, CDR1 is GTSNPN and CDR2 is SVGIG (reference sequence). With V trimmed by 3 bases and J by 3 bases, 8 bases remained unmatched. CDR3 bases: TGTGCCTGGAGATCCTTACTAGCGCACTACAATGAGCAGTTCTTC. This codes for CAWRSLLAHYNEQFF.

The chain employs TRBV7-9 and TRBJ2-5; maybe TRBD2 (5 bases). This CDR3 spans 12 amino acids. V was clipped by 8 bases and J by 4 bases, with 11 bases between them. Per the germline V gene, CDR1 is SEHNR and CDR2 is FQNEAQ (reference sequence). CDR3 residues: CASSGGGETQYF. The CDR3 coding sequence is TGTGCCAGCTCCGGAGGCGGAGAGACCCAGTACTTC.

The chain combines TRBV7-2 with TRBJ1-1, with 8 bases matching TRBD1. Germline values: CDR1 SGHTA, CDR2 FQGNSA. Germline trimming cut 1 base from V and 13 bases from J; bases unmatched to any gene: 5. CDR3 length equals 12 residues. The CDR3 region is CASSLDRGKVFF. CDR3 bases: TGTGCCAGCAGCTTAGACAGGGGGAAGGTTTTCTTT.

This rearrangement joins TRBV18 to TRBJ2-1, with D possibly TRBD1 on 6 matching bases. The CDR3 runs to 16 residues. Germline CDR1 and CDR2: KGHSH and LQKENI. Trimming left V 3 bases short and J 0 bases short, with 12 bases between. CDR3 amino acids: CASSPFGQTSYNEQFF. The DNA for the CDR3 is TGTGCCAGCTCACCCTTTGGACAGACCTCCTACAATGAGCAGTTCTTC.